These 6 T cell receptor beta chains came from one sample sequenced in a study of CD4 T cells in relation to SARS-CoV-2 and coronaviruses. No antigen has been assigned to these receptors. Clones were read by immunoSEQ multiplex PCR, and TCRdb kept only the in-frame ones, dropping some. The sample includes around 20,000 clones, about three quarters of them seen just once. Before the COVID-19 pandemic, during about 2010-2019, CD4+ T cells were taken from unexposed donors. Isolation of CD4+ T cells took place after 10 days in culture. Sequences were obtained from CD4+ T cells from PBMCs, cultured in vitro. Receptors originate from a human donor in good health.

The rearrangement joins TRBV5-1 to TRBJ2-7; TRBD1 is a possible D gene (6 bases). This CDR3 contains 15 residues. Trimming cost V 4 bases and J 0 bases, with 14 bases left between them. Germline V lookup: CDR1 SGHRS, CDR2 YFSETQ. The CDR3 bases are TGCGCCAGCAGCCCCCTGACAGGACCCTCCTACGAGCAGTACTTC. This codes for CASSPLTGPSYEQYF.

The chain employs TRBV11-2 and TRBJ2-1; 7 bases line up with TRBD2. V trimming: 4 bases; J trimming: 5 bases; junction bases outside the gene matches: 5. This CDR3 has 14 amino acids. Germline V gene sequence: CDR1 SGHAT, CDR2 FQNNGV. The CDR3 is CASSYLAENNEQFF. Here the CDR3 DNA reads TGTGCCAGCAGCTATCTAGCGGAAAACAATGAGCAGTTCTTC.

The V call is TRBV4-2, the J call TRBJ2-1, with 8 nucleotides matching TRBD1. Germline CDR1 LGHNA, CDR2 YNFKEQ. The CDR3 has 16 residues. After removal of 1 base from V and 8 bases from J, the junction contained 10 bases not matched to a gene. CDR3 in amino acids: CASSQVGQGVNDEQFF. The CDR3, as DNA: TGTGCCAGCAGCCAAGTCGGACAGGGTGTGAACGATGAGCAGTTCTTC.

The CDR3 loop is CASSVGGQVRGYTF. CDR3 sequence (DNA): TGTGCCAGCAGTGTAGGAGGGCAGGTCCGTGGCTACACCTTC. The chain carries TRBV25-1 and TRBJ1-2; D is unclear. The CDR3 is 14 amino acids. With 4 bases removed from V and 7 bases from J, the gap between germline ends came to 16 bases. Looked up from germline, CDR1 is MGHDK and CDR2 is SYGVNS.

The chain combines TRBV19 with TRBJ2-6; D remains unclear. Trimming took off 3 bases at V and 0 bases at J, with 6 bases between the two ends. Germline V gives CDR1 LNHDA, CDR2 SQIVND (reference sequence). The CDR3 totals 15 residues. Written as DNA, the CDR3 is TGTGCCAGTAGTATCGCGATCTCTGGGGCCAACGTCCTGACTTTC. Its protein product is CASSIAISGANVLTF.

J is TRBJ2-7 and V is TRBV6-4; D tentatively reads TRBD1 or TRBD2 (5 bases each). The CDR3 runs 15 residues. The germline V gene has CDR1 MRHNA and CDR2 SNTAGT. The V gene lost 6 bases and the J gene lost 2 bases, with 17 bases spanning the gap. This chain's CDR3 is CASSRRDLLPYEQYF. CDR3 DNA: TGTGCCAGCAGCCGCCGGGACCTCCTACCCTACGAGCAGTACTTC.